This TCR beta chain was found in a study of STAT5B mutations in CD4+ large granular lymphocyte leukemia. Sequenced by immunoSEQ multiplex PCR; TCRdb stores in-frame clones only, minus some. The repertoire has roughly 48,000 clones, about 70% of them found once; the top ten carry less than 2%. Germline V lookup: CDR1 SGHTA, CDR2 FQGNSA. The CDR3 totals 15 residues. V lost 5 bases to trimming and J lost 4 bases; unmatched junction nucleotides: 6. This clonotype was obtained from a human donor in good health. Input material: CD4+ T cells from blood buffy coats. This chain joins TRBV7-2 and TRBJ1-3, with TRBD1 identical over 9 bases. This CDR3 reads CASSIGTGLGNTIYF. The CDR3 bases are TGTGCCAGCAGCATAGGGACAGGGCTCGGAAACACCATATATTTT.